This T cell receptor beta chain stems from a study of CD8 T cells in ankylosing spondylitis. Study-level findings and limits: A TCR beta motif of 7 to 9 highly homologous variants seemed to mark ankylosing spondylitis blood.

CDR1 is SGHRS and CDR2 is YFSETQ in the germline V gene. V gave up 4 bases and J gave up 6 bases, with 11 bases separating them. The CDR3 covers 13 residues. This clonotype showed up many times. Its antigen is as yet unknown. Each TCR beta library was made by quantitative 5'-RACE that incorporated molecular barcodes. In TCRdb, the 5' RACE reads were re-called with MiXCR into one record per CDR3 protein. The sample has 100,000 to 150,000 distinct CDR3 sequences; 6.5% to 9% are singletons. The chain carries TRBV5-1 and TRBJ2-1, with D tentatively TRBD2 (6 bases). The source of this sequence is a male donor with ankylosing spondylitis or in good health (not recorded which). The sequenced sample consisted of blood, either unsorted or a sorted T cell fraction (not recorded which). CDR3 nucleotides: TGCGCCAGCAGCCTGGAGGGCCCCAATGAGCAGTTCTTC. The encoded protein is CASSLEGPNEQFF.